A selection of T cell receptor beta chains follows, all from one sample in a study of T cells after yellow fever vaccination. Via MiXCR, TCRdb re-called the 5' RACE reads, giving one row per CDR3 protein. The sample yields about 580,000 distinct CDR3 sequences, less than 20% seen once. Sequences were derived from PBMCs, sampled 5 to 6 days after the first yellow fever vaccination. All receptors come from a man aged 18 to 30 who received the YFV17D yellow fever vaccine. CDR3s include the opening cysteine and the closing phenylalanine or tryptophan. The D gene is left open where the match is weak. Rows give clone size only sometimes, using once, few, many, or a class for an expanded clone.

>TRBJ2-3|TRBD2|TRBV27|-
CASSLPSSGGPDTQYF
TGTGCCAGCAGTTTACCCTCTAGCGGGGGGCCAGATACGCAGTATTTT
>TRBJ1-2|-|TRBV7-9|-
CASSLEFHESQYGYTF
TGTGCCAGCAGCTTAGAGTTCCACGAGAGTCAATATGGCTACACCTTC
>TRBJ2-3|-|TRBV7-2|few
CASSLVMIVLTDTQYF
TGTGCCAGCAGCTTAGTAATGATTGTGCTCACAGATACGCAGTATTTT
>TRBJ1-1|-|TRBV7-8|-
CASSLSRPGDTEAFF
TGTGCCAGCAGCTTATCTCGTCCGGGGGACACTGAAGCTTTCTTT
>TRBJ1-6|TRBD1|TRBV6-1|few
CASRPAGGFNSPLHF
TGTGCCAGCAGGCCCGCAGGGGGCTTTAATTCACCCCTCCACTTT
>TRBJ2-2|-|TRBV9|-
CASSVGIGGRFSGELFF
TGTGCCAGCAGCGTAGGCATCGGGGGGCGGTTTAGCGGGGAGCTGTTTTTT
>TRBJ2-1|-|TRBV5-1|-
CASSTLRNGLYNEQFF
TGCGCCAGCAGCACCCTAAGGAACGGGCTTTACAATGAGCAGTTCTTC
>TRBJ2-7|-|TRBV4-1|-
CASSQDEGGHLISYEQYF
TGCGCCAGCAGCCAAGATGAGGGCGGACACCTCATTTCCTACGAGCAGTACTTC
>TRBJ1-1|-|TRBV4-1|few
CASSQVFPGRTEAFF
TGCGCCAGCAGCCAAGTCTTCCCGGGCCGTACTGAAGCTTTCTTT
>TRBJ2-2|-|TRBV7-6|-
CASTMLQGSNTGELFF
TGTGCCAGCACCATGTTACAGGGATCAAACACCGGGGAGCTGTTTTTT
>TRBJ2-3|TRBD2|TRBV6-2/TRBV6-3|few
CASSYRGRTDTQYF
TGTGCCAGCAGTTACCGCGGGAGGACAGATACGCAGTATTTT
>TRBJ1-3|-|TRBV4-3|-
CASSQEGWSGNTIYF
TGCGCCAGCAGCCAAGAAGGTTGGTCTGGAAACACCATATATTTT
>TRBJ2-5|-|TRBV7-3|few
CASSMIQETQYF
TGTGCCAGCAGCATGATACAAGAGACCCAGTACTTC
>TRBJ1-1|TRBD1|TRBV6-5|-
CASRLGQGFVNTEAFF
TGTGCCAGCAGACTCGGACAGGGCTTTGTGAACACTGAAGCTTTCTTT
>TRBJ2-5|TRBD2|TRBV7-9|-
CASSLKPGLAVRETQYF
TGTGCCAGCAGCCTTAAACCCGGACTAGCTGTTCGGGAGACCCAGTACTTC
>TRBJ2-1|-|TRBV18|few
CASSPMETGTYNEQFF
TGTGCCAGCTCACCTATGGAGACAGGTACCTACAATGAGCAGTTCTTC
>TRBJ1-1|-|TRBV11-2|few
CASMLWGPTEAFF
TGTGCCAGCATGCTCTGGGGGCCCACTGAAGCTTTCTTT
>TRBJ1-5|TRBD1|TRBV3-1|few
CASSLGTGSDQPQHF
TGTGCCAGCAGCCTCGGGACAGGGTCGGATCAGCCCCAGCATTTT
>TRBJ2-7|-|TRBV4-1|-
CASSQMNHNREYTAYEQYF
TGCGCCAGCAGCCAAATGAACCACAACAGGGAGTACACCGCCTACGAGCAGTACTTC
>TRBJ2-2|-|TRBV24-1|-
CATSDAAGGKAGELFF
TGTGCCACCAGTGATGCCGCCGGGGGAAAGGCCGGGGAGCTGTTTTTT
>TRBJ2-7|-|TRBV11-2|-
CASSQGHKVYEQYF
TGTGCCAGCAGCCAGGGACATAAGGTCTACGAGCAGTACTTC
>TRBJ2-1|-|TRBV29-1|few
CTSRDTHYNEQFF
TGCACCTCCCGGGACACCCACTACAATGAGCAGTTCTTC
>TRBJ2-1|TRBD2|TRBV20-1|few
CSARERGGANEQFF
TGCAGTGCTAGAGAGCGGGGGGGGGCCAATGAGCAGTTCTTC
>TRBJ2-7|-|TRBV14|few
CASSQGRDGQGPTIFKQYF
TGTGCCAGCAGCCAAGGCCGAGATGGGCAGGGCCCAACTATTTTCAAGCAGTACTTC
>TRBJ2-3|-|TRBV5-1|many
CASSLGSISTDTQYF
TGCGCCAGCAGCTTGGGTTCCATTAGCACAGATACGCAGTATTTT
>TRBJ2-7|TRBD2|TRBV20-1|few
CSARGSLAGGHEQYF
TGCAGTGCTAGAGGCTCACTAGCGGGGGGCCACGAGCAGTACTTC
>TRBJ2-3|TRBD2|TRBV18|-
CASSPPAGGGGTDTQYF
TGTGCCAGCTCACCCCCGGCGGGGGGAGGGGGCACAGATACGCAGTATTTT
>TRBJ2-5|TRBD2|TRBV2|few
CASTRLAAPQETQYF
TGTGCCAGCACCAGACTAGCGGCCCCCCAAGAGACCCAGTACTTC
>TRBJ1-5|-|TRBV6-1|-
CASRNGAGNNQPQHF
TGTGCCAGCAGGAATGGGGCGGGTAACAATCAGCCCCAGCATTTT
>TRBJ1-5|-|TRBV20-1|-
CSARPRTAQPQHF
TGCAGTGCTAGACCCAGGACGGCTCAGCCCCAGCATTTT
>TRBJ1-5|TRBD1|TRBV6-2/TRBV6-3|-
CASSYTGGSNQPQHF
TGTGCCAGCAGTTATACAGGGGGAAGCAATCAGCCCCAGCATTTT
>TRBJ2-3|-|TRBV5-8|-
CARAPGQDHSTDTQYF
TGTGCCAGAGCTCCAGGGCAGGACCACAGCACAGATACGCAGTATTTT
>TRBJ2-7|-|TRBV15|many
CATSKEAFSSYEQYF
TGTGCCACCAGCAAGGAGGCCTTCAGCTCCTACGAGCAGTACTTC
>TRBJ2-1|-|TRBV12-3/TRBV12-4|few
CASSFDSNEQFF
TGTGCCAGCAGTTTTGATAGCAATGAGCAGTTCTTC
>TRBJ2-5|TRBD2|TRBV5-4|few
CASSSGTSGGYQETQYF
TGTGCCAGCAGCTCCGGGACTAGCGGGGGGTACCAAGAGACCCAGTACTTC
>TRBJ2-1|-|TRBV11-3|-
CASSLNVQGSGYLEQFF
TGTGCCAGCAGCTTAAATGTGCAGGGGTCGGGTTATCTAGAGCAGTTCTTC
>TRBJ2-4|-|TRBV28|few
CASRIATWGANIQYF
TGTGCCAGCAGAATCGCCACCTGGGGGGCGAACATTCAGTACTTC